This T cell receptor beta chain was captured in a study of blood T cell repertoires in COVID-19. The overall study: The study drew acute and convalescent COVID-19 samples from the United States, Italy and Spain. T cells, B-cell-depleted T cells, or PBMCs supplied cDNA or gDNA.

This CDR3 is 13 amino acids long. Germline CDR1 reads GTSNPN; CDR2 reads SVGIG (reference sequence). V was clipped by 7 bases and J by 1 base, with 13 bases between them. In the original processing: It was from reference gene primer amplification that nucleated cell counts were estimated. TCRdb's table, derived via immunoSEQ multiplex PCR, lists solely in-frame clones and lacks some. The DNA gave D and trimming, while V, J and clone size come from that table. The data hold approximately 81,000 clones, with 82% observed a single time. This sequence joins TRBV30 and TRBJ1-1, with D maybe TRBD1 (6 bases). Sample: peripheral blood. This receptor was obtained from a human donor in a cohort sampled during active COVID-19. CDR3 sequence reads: CASHGQWNTEAFF. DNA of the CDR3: TGTGCCTCCCACGGACAGTGGAACACTGAAGCTTTCTTT. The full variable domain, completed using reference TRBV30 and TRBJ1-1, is SQTIHQWPATLVQPVGSPLSLECTVEGTSNPNLYWYRQAAGRGLQLLFYSVGIGQISSEVPQNLSASRPQDRQFILSSKKLLLSDSGFYLCASHGQWNTEAFFGQGTRLTVV.